Below are 23 T cell receptor beta chains sequenced from a single sample in a study of shared clonotypes between healthy human individuals. Here immunoSEQ multiplex PCR was the method, and the copy in TCRdb shows in-frame clones only, minus some. The repertoire has around 1,900,000 clones, around 93% of them found once; the top ten carry roughly 1.7%. CD45RO-negative CD8 cells positively selected for CCR7 made up the naive population, which excluded terminally differentiated effector memory CD45RA+ cells. Source material: naive CD8+ T cells from PBMCs. The receptors stem from a young man in good health. Some clones in this sample may be carry-over from other donors' samples.

In regard to this clone: The same CDR3 can be traced to other DNA sequences in this sample. The rearrangement joins TRBV28 to TRBJ2-7, with D tentatively TRBD2 (6 bases). CDR1 and CDR2 from the germline V gene are MDHEN and SYDVKM. V lost 5 bases and J lost 1, with 12 bases in between. The CDR3 is 14 residues long. The CDR3: CASSVAGNSYEQYF. The CDR3 DNA reads as TGTGCCAGCAGTGTGGCGGGGAATTCCTACGAGCAGTACTTC. Drawing the rest from reference TRBV28 and TRBJ2-7, the complete variable domain is DVKVTQSSRYLVKRTGEKVFLECVQDMDHENMFWYRQDPGLGLRLIYFSYDVKMKEKGDIPEGYSVSREKKERFSLILESASTNQTSMYLCASSVAGNSYEQYFGPGTRLTVT.

The chain couples TRBV6-5 to TRBJ2-7; 9 bases are a match to TRBD2. The CDR3 length is 14 residues. V lost 8 bases to trimming and J lost 0 bases; unmatched junction nucleotides: 5. Germline V gene data show CDR1 as MNHEY and CDR2 as SVGAGI. The CDR3 region has the DNA TGTGCCAGCGGACTAGCGAGGAGCTCCTACGAGCAGTACTTC. Translating it yields CASGLARSSYEQYF.

In the case of this clone: Other DNA sequences of this sample code for an identical CDR3. The CDR3 sequence is CASSFRLAGAYNEQFF. The CDR3 DNA sequence: TGCGCCAGCAGCTTTAGACTAGCGGGAGCCTACAATGAGCAGTTCTTC. V and J are TRBV5-1 and TRBJ2-1, with 12 positions matching TRBD2. J lost 2 bases, V lost 2 bases, and 2 bases had no gene match. The V gene's germline CDR1 is SGHRS and CDR2 YFSETQ. This CDR3 has 16 amino acids.

This clone has only one observation. This chain links TRBV28 with TRBJ2-1, with 11 bases that match TRBD2. The CDR3 has 14 amino acids. The V segment lost 7 bases and the J segment 9 bases; nucleotides outside the gene matches: 8. Germline V lookup: CDR1 MDHEN, CDR2 SYDVKM. CDR3 region: CASTQLAGASEQFF. Written as DNA, the CDR3 is TGTGCCAGCACTCAACTAGCGGGAGCGAGTGAGCAGTTCTTC.

This chain links TRBV4-2 with TRBJ2-3, with 10 bases aligning to TRBD2. The V segment lost 2 bases and the J segment 8 bases; nucleotides outside the gene matches: 4. This CDR3 has 14 amino acids. Germline V gene sequence: CDR1 LGHNA, CDR2 YNFKEQ. CDR3 sequence reads: CASSQSSGRSTQYF. As DNA, the CDR3 is TGTGCCAGCAGCCAATCTAGCGGGAGAAGTACGCAGTATTTT.

This chain uses TRBV4-3 with TRBJ2-3; 12 bases are shared with TRBD2. V was clipped by 0 bases and J by 4 bases; unmatched bases: 11. Germline V CDR1 and CDR2: LGHNA, YSLEER. This CDR3 is 19 amino acids long. The CDR3 loop reads CASSQDRRATSGSPDTQYF. The CDR3 DNA sequence: TGCGCCAGCAGCCAAGATCGGAGGGCGACTAGCGGGAGCCCAGATACGCAGTATTTT.

The chain couples TRBV4-1 to TRBJ1-1; D might be TRBD1 (5 bases). Germline V gene sequence: CDR1 MGHRA, CDR2 YSYEKL. The CDR3 is 16 residues long. V was cut by 4 bases and J by 3 bases, with 18 bases left in between. CDR3 amino acids: CASSLMGVGTHTEAFF. The CDR3 DNA sequence: TGCGCCAGCAGCCTTATGGGGGTGGGGACTCACACTGAAGCTTTCTTT.

The CDR3 reads CASSLGEPQHF. The CDR3 DNA is TGTGCCAGCAGTTTAGGGGAGCCCCAGCATTTT. The V gene is TRBV28, the J gene TRBJ1-5; D uncertain. V dropped 2 bases and J dropped 8 bases, with 4 bases sitting between them. The CDR3 runs 11 residues. CDR1 is MDHEN, CDR2 SYDVKM, per germline. Looking up the rest from reference TRBV28 and TRBJ1-5 gives the full variable domain: DVKVTQSSRYLVKRTGEKVFLECVQDMDHENMFWYRQDPGLGLRLIYFSYDVKMKEKGDIPEGYSVSREKKERFSLILESASTNQTSMYLCASSLGEPQHFGDGTRLSIL.

The V call is TRBV4-3, the J call TRBJ1-2; D remains unclear. V was trimmed by 0 bases and J by 0 bases, leaving 17 bases between them. Germline assignment: CDR1 LGHNA and CDR2 YSLEER. CDR3 length equals 18 residues. The CDR3: CASSQDRARVPANYGYTF. Here the CDR3 DNA reads TGCGCCAGCAGCCAAGATCGCGCCCGGGTCCCTGCTAACTATGGCTACACCTTC.

The V call is TRBV18, the J call TRBJ2-1; 10 bases are a match to TRBD2. V lost 5 bases to trimming and J lost 3 bases; unmatched junction nucleotides: 13. Germline loops: CDR1 KGHSH, CDR2 LQKENI. The CDR3 has 18 residues. The CDR3 region is CASSGDREGTSVYNEQFF. For the CDR3, the DNA is TGTGCCAGCTCAGGGGACAGAGAAGGGACTAGCGTCTACAATGAGCAGTTCTTC. The whole variable domain, filled in from reference TRBV18 and TRBJ2-1, reads NAGVMQNPRHLVRRRGQEARLRCSPMKGHSHVYWYRQLPEEGLKFMVYLQKENIIDESGMPKERFSAEFPKEGPSILRIQQVVRGDSAAYFCASSGDREGTSVYNEQFFGPGTRLTVL.

The rearrangement links TRBV7-9 to TRBJ1-1; D is unclear. The V end was cut by 1 base, the J end by 8 bases, with 8 bases between. Germline-derived CDR1 and CDR2 are SEHNR and FQNEAQ (reference sequence). This CDR3 has 12 residues. The CDR3 loop is CASSLESREAFF. For the CDR3, the DNA is TGTGCCAGCAGCTTAGAATCCAGGGAAGCTTTCTTT. Variable domain in full (rest from reference TRBV7-9 and TRBJ1-1): DTGVSQNPRHKITKRGQNVTFRCDPISEHNRLYWYRQTLGQGPEFLTYFQNEAQLEKSRLLSDRFSAERPKGSFSTLEIQRTEQGDSAMYLCASSLESREAFFGQGTRLTVV.

This clone has just one count. The chain joins TRBV28 to TRBJ2-2; no clear D gene. There are 16 residues in the CDR3. Germline V gene data show CDR1 as MDHEN and CDR2 as SYDVKM. V lost 2 bases and J lost 2, with 12 bases in between. DNA of the CDR3: TGTGCCAGCAGTTTACACTCAGGTTCCAACACCGGGGAGCTGTTTTTT. This encodes CASSLHSGSNTGELFF.

V and J are TRBV6-6 and TRBJ2-3, with TRBD1 identical over 10 bases. The trim removed 6 bases at V and 4 bases at J, leaving 10 bases unmatched. The CDR3 is made up of 16 amino acids. The germline CDR1 and CDR2 sequences are MNHNY and SVGAGI (reference sequence). CDR3 in amino acids: CASRPTGTGVSDTQYF. The CDR3 DNA sequence: TGTGCCAGCAGACCCACTGGGACAGGGGTGTCAGATACGCAGTATTTT.

The gene calls are TRBV7-3 and TRBJ2-3; no clear D gene. CDR1 SGHTA and CDR2 FQGTGA come from the germline V gene. Trimming left V 1 base short and J 0 bases short, with 11 bases between. The CDR3 spans 16 residues. The CDR3 is CASSLRVQESTDTQYF. CDR3 in DNA: TGTGCCAGCAGCTTAAGAGTTCAGGAAAGCACAGATACGCAGTATTTT.

The V and J genes are TRBV11-2 and TRBJ2-7, with a possible D match to TRBD1 (6 bases). Germline CDR1 SGHAT, CDR2 FQNNGV. The CDR3 consists of 16 residues. V shed 4 bases and J shed 2 bases, with 18 bases lying between them. The chain's CDR3 is CASSSVDSPKPYEQYF. CDR3 coding DNA: TGTGCCAGCAGCTCGGTGGACAGTCCGAAACCCTACGAGCAGTACTTC.

This chain joins TRBV5-4 and TRBJ2-2; no definite D call. The germline V gene has CDR1 SGHNT and CDR2 YYREEE (reference sequence). This CDR3 has 17 amino acids. V lost 4 bases, J lost 0 bases, and 16 bases lay in between. CDR3 sequence (DNA): TGTGCCAGCAGCACGCCCACCCCCTACGCGAACACCGGGGAGCTGTTTTTT. Amino acids: CASSTPTPYANTGELFF. Based on the CDR3 plus reference TRBV5-4 and TRBJ2-2, the full variable domain is ETGVTQSPTHLIKTRGQQVTLRCSSQSGHNTVSWYQQALGQGPQFIFQYYREEENGRGNFPPRFSGLQFPNYSSELNVNALELDDSALYLCASSTPTPYANTGELFFGEGSRLTVL.

J is TRBJ2-1 and V is TRBV27; D is unresolved. The CDR3 is made up of 15 amino acids. Trimming removed 5 bases from V and 4 bases from J, with 15 bases in between. Germline lookup yields CDR1 MNHEY and CDR2 SMNVEV (reference sequence). This CDR3 reads CASSPVTGWYNEQFF. CDR3 coding DNA: TGTGCCAGCAGTCCCGTAACGGGTTGGTACAATGAGCAGTTCTTC.

The chain is built from TRBV29-1 and TRBJ2-1, with D possibly TRBD2 on 5 matching bases. CDR1 is SQVTM and CDR2 is ANQGSEA in the germline V gene. This CDR3 spans 14 amino acids. Trimming removed 3 bases at V and 7 bases at J, with 16 bases between. The CDR3 DNA reads TGCAGCGTTGATAGTGGGAGTGGGGATAATGAGCAGTTCTTC. Translated: CSVDSGSGDNEQFF.

This chain uses TRBV27 with TRBJ2-7; 12 bases line up with TRBD2. CDR3 length equals 17 residues. V dropped 5 bases and J dropped 4; count of bases not matched to a gene: 12. From germline, CDR1 is MNHEY and CDR2 SMNVEV (reference sequence). CDR3 bases: TGTGCCAGCAGTCCAGCGACCCTAGCGGGAGGGCCATACGAGCAGTACTTC. It translates to CASSPATLAGGPYEQYF.

The rearrangement joins TRBV13 to TRBJ2-3, with TRBD1 as a possible D gene (5 bases). Per germline, CDR1 PRHDT and CDR2 FYEKMQ (reference sequence). Trimming left V 5 bases short and J 8 bases short, with 11 bases between. The CDR3 consists of 12 residues. Written as DNA, the CDR3 is TGTGCCAGCAGCCCGGGTAGGGGTACGCAGTATTTT. It specifies CASSPGRGTQYF.

The chain has TRBV19 and TRBJ2-1, with TRBD2 matching over 7 bases. After removal of 4 bases from V and 3 bases from J, the junction contained 3 bases not matched to a gene. Per germline, CDR1 LNHDA and CDR2 SQIVND (reference sequence). The CDR3 extends over 14 amino acids. The DNA for the CDR3 is TGTGCCAGTAGTAAGGCGGGAGTCTACAATGAGCAGTTCTTC. It encodes CASSKAGVYNEQFF.

The chain is built from TRBV7-8 and TRBJ2-7, with D perhaps TRBD2 (7 bases). The germline gives CDR1 SGHVS, CDR2 FQNEAQ. The CDR3 is 16 residues long. Between the trimmed V and J ends, which lost 2 bases and 3 bases, there was a span of 17 bases. CDR3 protein: CASSLPLSGTNYEQYF. The CDR3 DNA sequence: TGTGCCAGCAGCTTACCACTGAGCGGGACAAACTACGAGCAGTACTTC.

The chain combines TRBV9 with TRBJ2-7, with D possibly matching TRBD1 (6 bases). Trimming removed 0 bases at V and 4 bases at J, with 14 bases between. Looked up from germline, CDR1 is SGDLS and CDR2 is YYNGEE. The CDR3 length is 15 residues. CDR3 in amino acids: CASSVGPGDGYEQYF. CDR3 nucleotides: TGTGCCAGCAGCGTAGGGCCAGGGGATGGATACGAGCAGTACTTC.